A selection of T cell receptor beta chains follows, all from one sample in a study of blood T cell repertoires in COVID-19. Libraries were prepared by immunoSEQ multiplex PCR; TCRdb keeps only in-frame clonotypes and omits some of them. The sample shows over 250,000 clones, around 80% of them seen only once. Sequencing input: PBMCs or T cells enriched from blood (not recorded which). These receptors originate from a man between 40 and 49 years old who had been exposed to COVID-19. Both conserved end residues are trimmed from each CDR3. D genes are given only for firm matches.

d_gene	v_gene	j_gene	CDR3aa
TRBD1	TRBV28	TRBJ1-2	ASSNQQGKGYT
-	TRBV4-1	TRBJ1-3	ASSQEGAFSGNTIY
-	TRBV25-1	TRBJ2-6	ASSLGTSGANVLT
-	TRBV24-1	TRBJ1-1	ATSGHRGTEAF
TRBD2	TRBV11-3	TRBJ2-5	ASSLDVWGLAGQETQY
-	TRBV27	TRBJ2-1	ASSFRDTKTLWDEQF
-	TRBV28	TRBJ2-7	ASSREYAYEQY
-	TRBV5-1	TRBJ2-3	ASSLERLWY
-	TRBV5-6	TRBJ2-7	ASSSGEPGYEQY
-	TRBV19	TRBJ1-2	ASRTGVLYGYT